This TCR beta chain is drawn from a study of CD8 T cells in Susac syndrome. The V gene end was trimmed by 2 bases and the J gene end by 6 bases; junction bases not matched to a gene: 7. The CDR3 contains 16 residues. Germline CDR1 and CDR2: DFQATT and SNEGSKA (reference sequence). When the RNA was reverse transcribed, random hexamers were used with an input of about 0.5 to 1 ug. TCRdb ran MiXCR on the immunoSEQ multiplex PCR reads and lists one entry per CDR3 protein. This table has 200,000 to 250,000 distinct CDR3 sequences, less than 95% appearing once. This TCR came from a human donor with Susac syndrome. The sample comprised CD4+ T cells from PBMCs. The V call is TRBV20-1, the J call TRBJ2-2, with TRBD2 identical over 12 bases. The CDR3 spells CSARTPTSGGSGELFF. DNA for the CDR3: TGCAGTGCTAGAACCCCGACTAGCGGGGGATCCGGGGAGCTGTTTTTT.